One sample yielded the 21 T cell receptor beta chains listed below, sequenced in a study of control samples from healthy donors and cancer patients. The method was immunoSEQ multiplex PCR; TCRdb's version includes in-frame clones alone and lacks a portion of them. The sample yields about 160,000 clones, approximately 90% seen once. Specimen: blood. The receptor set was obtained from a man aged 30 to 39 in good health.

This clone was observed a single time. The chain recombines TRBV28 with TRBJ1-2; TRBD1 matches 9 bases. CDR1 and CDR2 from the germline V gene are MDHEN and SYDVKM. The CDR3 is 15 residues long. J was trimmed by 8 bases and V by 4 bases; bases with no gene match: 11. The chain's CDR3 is CASSSRTGENRGYTF. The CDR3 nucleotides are TGTGCCAGCAGTTCTCGGACAGGGGAGAATCGGGGCTACACCTTC.

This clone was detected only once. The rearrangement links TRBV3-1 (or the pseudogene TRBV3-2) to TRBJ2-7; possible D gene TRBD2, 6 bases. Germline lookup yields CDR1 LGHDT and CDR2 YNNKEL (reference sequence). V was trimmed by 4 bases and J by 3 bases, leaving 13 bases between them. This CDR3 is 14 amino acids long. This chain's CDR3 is CASSLSGTDYEQYF. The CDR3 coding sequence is TGTGCCAGCAGCCTTTCCGGGACTGACTACGAGCAGTACTTC.

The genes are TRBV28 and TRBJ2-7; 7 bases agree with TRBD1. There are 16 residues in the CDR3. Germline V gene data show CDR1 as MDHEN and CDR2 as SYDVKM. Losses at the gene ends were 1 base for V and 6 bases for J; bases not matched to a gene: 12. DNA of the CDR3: TGTGCCAGCAGTTTATTTACCCCGACAGGGTTTGGCGAGCAGTACTTC. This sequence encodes CASSLFTPTGFGEQYF.

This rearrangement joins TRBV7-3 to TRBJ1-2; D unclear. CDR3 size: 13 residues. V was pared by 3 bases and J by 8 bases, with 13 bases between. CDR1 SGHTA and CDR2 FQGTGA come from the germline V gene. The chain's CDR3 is CASSFTPGYGYTF. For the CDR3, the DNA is TGTGCCAGCAGCTTTACCCCGGGGTACGGCTACACCTTC.

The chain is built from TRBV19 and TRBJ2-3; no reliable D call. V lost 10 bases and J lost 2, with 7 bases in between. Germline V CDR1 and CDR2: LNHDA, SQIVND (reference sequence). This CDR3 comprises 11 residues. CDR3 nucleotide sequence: TGTGCCACCCGGATCACAGATACGCAGTATTTT. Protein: CATRITDTQYF.

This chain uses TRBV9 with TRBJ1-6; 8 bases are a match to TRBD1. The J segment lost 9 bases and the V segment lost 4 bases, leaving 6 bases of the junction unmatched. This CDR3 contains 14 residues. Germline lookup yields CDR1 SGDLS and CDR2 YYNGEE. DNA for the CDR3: TGTGCCAGCAGCTACGGACAGGGAGGTTCACCCCTCCACTTT. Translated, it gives CASSYGQGGSPLHF.

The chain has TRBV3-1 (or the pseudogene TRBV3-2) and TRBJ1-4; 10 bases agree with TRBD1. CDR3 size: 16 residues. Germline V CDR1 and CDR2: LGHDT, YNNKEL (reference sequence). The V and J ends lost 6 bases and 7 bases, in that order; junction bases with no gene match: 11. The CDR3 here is CASRPRQGARPEKLFF. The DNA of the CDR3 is TGTGCCAGCAGGCCGCGACAGGGGGCGAGACCTGAAAAACTGTTTTTT.

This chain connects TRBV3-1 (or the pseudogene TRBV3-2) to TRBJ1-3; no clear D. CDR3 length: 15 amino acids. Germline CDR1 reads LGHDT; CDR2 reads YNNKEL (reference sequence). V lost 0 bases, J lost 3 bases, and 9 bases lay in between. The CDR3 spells CASSQDSAFGNTIYF. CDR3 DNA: TGTGCCAGCAGCCAAGATTCCGCCTTTGGAAACACCATATATTTT.

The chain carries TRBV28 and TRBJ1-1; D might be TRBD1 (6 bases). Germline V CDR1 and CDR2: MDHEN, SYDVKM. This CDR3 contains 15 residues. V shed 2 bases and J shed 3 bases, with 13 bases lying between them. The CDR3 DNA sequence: TGTGCCAGCAGTTTAAGTGGAGGGGGTGACACTGAAGCTTTCTTT. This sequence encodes CASSLSGGGDTEAFF.

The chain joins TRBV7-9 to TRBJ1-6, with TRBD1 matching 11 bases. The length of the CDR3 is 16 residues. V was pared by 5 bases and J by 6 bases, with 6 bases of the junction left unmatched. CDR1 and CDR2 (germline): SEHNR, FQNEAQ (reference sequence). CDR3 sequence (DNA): TGTGCCAGCAGCGCGGGACAGGGGGTAACTAATTCACCCCTCCACTTT. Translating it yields CASSAGQGVTNSPLHF.

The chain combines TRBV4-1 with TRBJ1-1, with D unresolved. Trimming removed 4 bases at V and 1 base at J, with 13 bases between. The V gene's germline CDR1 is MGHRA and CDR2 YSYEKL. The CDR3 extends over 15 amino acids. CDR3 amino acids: CASSPSIAGNTEAFF. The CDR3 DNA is TGCGCCAGCAGCCCCAGTATCGCCGGGAACACTGAAGCTTTCTTT.

CDR3 loop: CASSLGQGVYEQYF. The CDR3 DNA follows: TGTGCCAGCAGCCTCGGACAGGGGGTGTACGAGCAGTACTTC. The chain employs TRBV5-6 and TRBJ2-7, with TRBD1 matching 10 bases. CDR1 is SGHDT, CDR2 YYEEEE, per germline. Germline trimming cut 4 bases from V and 4 bases from J; bases unmatched to any gene: 5. The CDR3 contains 14 residues.

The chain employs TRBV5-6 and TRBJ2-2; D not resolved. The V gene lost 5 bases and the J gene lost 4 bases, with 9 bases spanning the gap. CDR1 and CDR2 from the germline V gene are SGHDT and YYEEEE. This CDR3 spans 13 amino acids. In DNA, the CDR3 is TGTGCCAGCAGTTTTGCCGTCACCGGGGAGCTGTTTTTT. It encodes CASSFAVTGELFF.

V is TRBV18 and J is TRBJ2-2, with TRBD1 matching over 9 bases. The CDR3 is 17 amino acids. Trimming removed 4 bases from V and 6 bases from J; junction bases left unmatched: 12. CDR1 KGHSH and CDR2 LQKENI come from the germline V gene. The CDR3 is CASSLQPGQGVAGELFF. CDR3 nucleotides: TGTGCCAGCTCACTACAACCGGGACAGGGAGTTGCCGGGGAGCTGTTTTTT.

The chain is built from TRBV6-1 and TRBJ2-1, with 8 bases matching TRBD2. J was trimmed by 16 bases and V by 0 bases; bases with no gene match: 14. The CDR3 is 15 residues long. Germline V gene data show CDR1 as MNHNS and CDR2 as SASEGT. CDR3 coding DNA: TGTGCCAGCAGTGAAGCCGGCTACTCCGGGACTAGGTCATTCTTC. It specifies CASSEAGYSGTRSFF.

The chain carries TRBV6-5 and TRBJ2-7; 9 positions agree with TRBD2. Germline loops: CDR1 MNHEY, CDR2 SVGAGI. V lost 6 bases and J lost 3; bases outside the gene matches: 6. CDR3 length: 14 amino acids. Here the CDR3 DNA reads TGTGCCAGCAGCAGGACTAGCGATATCTACGAGCAGTACTTC. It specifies CASSRTSDIYEQYF.

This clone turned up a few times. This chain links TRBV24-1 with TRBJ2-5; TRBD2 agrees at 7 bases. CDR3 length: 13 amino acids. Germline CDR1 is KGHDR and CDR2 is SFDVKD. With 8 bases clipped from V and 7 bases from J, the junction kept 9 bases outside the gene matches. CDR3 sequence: CATNGLEGGTQYF. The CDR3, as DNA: TGTGCCACCAATGGACTAGAAGGAGGGACCCAGTACTTC.

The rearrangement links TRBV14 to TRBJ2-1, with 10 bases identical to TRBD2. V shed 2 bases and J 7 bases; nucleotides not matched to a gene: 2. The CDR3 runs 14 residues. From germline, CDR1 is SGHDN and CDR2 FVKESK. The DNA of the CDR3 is TGTGCCAGCAGCCAACTAGCGGGAGTAAATGAGCAGTTCTTC. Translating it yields CASSQLAGVNEQFF.

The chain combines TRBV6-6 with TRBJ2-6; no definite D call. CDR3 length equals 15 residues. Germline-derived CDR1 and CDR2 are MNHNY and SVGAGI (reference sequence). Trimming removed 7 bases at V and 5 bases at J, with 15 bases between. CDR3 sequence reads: CASTPPGTRANVLTF. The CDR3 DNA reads TGTGCCAGCACCCCCCCGGGCACTCGGGCCAACGTCCTGACTTTC.

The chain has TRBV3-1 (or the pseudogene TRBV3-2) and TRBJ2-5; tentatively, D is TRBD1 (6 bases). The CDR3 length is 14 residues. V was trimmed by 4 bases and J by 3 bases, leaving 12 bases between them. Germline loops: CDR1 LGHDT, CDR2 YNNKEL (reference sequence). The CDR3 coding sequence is TGTGCCAGCAGCCCCGGGGCAGGGGAAGAGACCCAGTACTTC. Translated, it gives CASSPGAGEETQYF.

The DNA for the CDR3 is TGTGCCAGCAGTTTGGACAGGGGTCCCCCCCTCCACTTT. Translated: CASSLDRGPPLHF. The chain employs TRBV6-5 and TRBJ1-6; 9 positions match TRBD1. Germline CDR1 is MNHEY and CDR2 is SVGAGI. This CDR3 spans 13 amino acids. Trimming at V came to 4 bases and at J to 13 bases, leaving 5 bases not matched to a gene.